Below, one T cell receptor beta chain is given with its context. Its antigen is undetermined. This sample is part of a study of response to subunit inactivated influenza vaccine. The study's findings and limits: The authors proposed limited new T cell recruitment per seasonal influenza vaccination.

TCRdb itself ran the RT-PCR reads through MiXCR, one entry per CDR3 protein. There are about 780,000 distinct CDR3 sequences in the sample; about 18% occur only once, and 11% lies in the top ten. Trimming took 0 bases from V and 8 from J; bases not matched to a gene: 10. The CDR3 spans 15 residues. CDR1 and CDR2 from the germline V gene are LGHNA and YSLEER. The rearrangement uses TRBV4-3 and TRBJ2-7, with 7 bases fitting TRBD1. Source: PBMCs from blood, taken approximately 5 days after vaccination. This clonotype was obtained from a man aged 50-59 years who received an inactivated influenza vaccine. The chain's CDR3 is CASSQDRSTGVKQYF. For the CDR3, the DNA is TGCGCCAGCAGCCAAGATCGGTCTACAGGGGTAAAGCAGTACTTC.